Each of the 21 T cell receptor beta chains below was sequenced from the same sample in a study of T cell responses to AZD1222 COVID-19 vaccine. Profiled with immunoSEQ multiplex PCR; TCRdb holds only in-frame clones, not every one. The table includes 130,000 to 150,000 clones, approximately 92% detected once. Sequencing used peripheral blood, obtained on day 0 of AZD1222 vaccination. These receptors were taken from an adult in good health.

V usage is TRBV30 and J usage is TRBJ1-6; D may be TRBD1 (5 bases). Between the trimmed V and J ends, which lost 4 bases and 9 bases, there was a span of 16 bases. Germline CDR1 reads GTSNPN; CDR2 reads SVGIG (reference sequence). The CDR3 consists of 14 residues. The CDR3 protein is CAWKPWGRGSPLHF. CDR3 DNA sequence: TGTGCCTGGAAGCCGTGGGGGAGAGGTTCACCCCTCCACTTT.

The chain uses TRBV5-1 and TRBJ2-1, with a tentative D call TRBD1 (6 bases). Trimming stripped 0 bases from V and 7 bases from J, with 14 bases between. Germline CDR1 and CDR2: SGHRS and YFSETQ. The length of the CDR3 is 15 residues. The CDR3 loop reads CASSLEPLGGNEQFF. The CDR3 DNA is TGCGCCAGCAGCTTGGAGCCTCTAGGGGGAAATGAGCAGTTCTTC.

V is TRBV5-1 and J is TRBJ2-7; D remains ambiguous. Germline CDR1 and CDR2: SGHRS and YFSETQ. V lost 4 bases to trimming and J lost 3 bases, with 11 bases between them. CDR3 length: 13 amino acids. The CDR3 DNA sequence: TGCGCCAGCAGCCCTCTAGAGGACTACGAGCAGTACTTC. It codes for CASSPLEDYEQYF.

This chain links TRBV4-2 with TRBJ2-1, with D tentatively TRBD1 or TRBD2 (5 bases each). V shed 1 base and J shed 1 base, with 20 bases lying between them. The CDR3 has 19 residues. Per germline, CDR1 LGHNA and CDR2 YNFKEQ. The CDR3 reads CASSQGSPGRRNSYNEQFF. The CDR3 DNA reads as TGTGCCAGCAGCCAAGGTTCCCCAGGGAGACGGAATTCCTACAATGAGCAGTTCTTC.

The chain employs TRBV5-1 and TRBJ1-2, with a weak D call TRBD1 (5 bases). The CDR3 totals 14 residues. With 4 bases removed from V and 2 bases from J, the gap between germline ends came to 12 bases. CDR1 and CDR2 (germline): SGHRS, YFSETQ. CDR3 in DNA: TGCGCCAGCAGCCAGACGACAGCGAACTATGGCTACACCTTC. It encodes CASSQTTANYGYTF.

The CDR3 bases are TGTGCCAGCAGCCACTACAGGGGATCCATCAGGGGGGGCTACACCTTC. Translation: CASSHYRGSIRGGYTF. The V gene is TRBV7-2, the J gene TRBJ1-2; 7 bases align to TRBD1. The V gene end was trimmed by 5 bases and the J gene end by 8 bases; junction bases not matched to a gene: 17. CDR3 length equals 16 residues. Germline lookup yields CDR1 SGHTA and CDR2 FQGNSA.

This chain links TRBV5-1 with TRBJ1-1, with 9 bases aligning to TRBD1. J was trimmed by 4 bases and V by 5 bases; bases with no gene match: 6. The CDR3 extends over 14 amino acids. The germline gives CDR1 SGHRS, CDR2 YFSETQ. As DNA, the CDR3 is TGCGCCAGCAGTCTACTGGACAGGGGCACTGAAGCTTTCTTT. This codes for CASSLLDRGTEAFF.

This chain connects TRBV7-9 to TRBJ1-1, with D possibly being TRBD1 (5 bases). CDR3 length equals 15 residues. Trimming removed 4 bases at V and 3 bases at J, with 15 bases between. The germline V gene has CDR1 SEHNR and CDR2 FQNEAQ (reference sequence). CDR3 sequence (DNA): TGTGCCAGCAGCTCCAGGGAACTAGAATACACTGAAGCTTTCTTT. Translating it yields CASSSRELEYTEAFF.

This clone was detected only once. This chain uses TRBV27 with TRBJ1-1, with D maybe TRBD1 (6 bases). Trimming removed 1 base from V and 4 bases from J, with 10 bases in between. This CDR3 is 14 amino acids long. Germline-derived CDR1 and CDR2 are MNHEY and SMNVEV (reference sequence). The CDR3 sequence: CASSLYTGRTEAFF. The CDR3 DNA reads as TGTGCCAGCAGTTTATACACAGGGCGCACTGAAGCTTTCTTT.

Written as DNA, the CDR3 is TGCGCCAGCAGCCTAGCGGGAATCACAGATACGCAGTATTTT. Its translation is CASSLAGITDTQYF. This chain links TRBV5-1 with TRBJ2-3, with 9 positions matching TRBD2. The length of the CDR3 is 14 residues. Losses at the gene ends were 4 bases for V and 2 bases for J; bases not matched to a gene: 2. Per germline, CDR1 SGHRS and CDR2 YFSETQ. Combining the CDR3 with reference TRBV5-1 and TRBJ2-3 gives the whole variable domain KAGVTQTPRYLIKTRGQQVTLSCSPISGHRSVSWYQQTPGQGLQFLFEYFSETQRNKGNFPGRFSGRQFSNSRSEMNVSTLELGDSALYLCASSLAGITDTQYFGPGTRLTVL.

The rearrangement links TRBV5-4 to TRBJ1-2; no clear D. The CDR3 contains 14 residues. V gave up 1 base and J gave up 4 bases, with 11 bases separating them. Germline assignment: CDR1 SGHNT and CDR2 YYREEE (reference sequence). The CDR3 DNA is TGTGCCAGCAGCTTGCTCAGCCTATCCTATGGCTACACCTTC. Protein product: CASSLLSLSYGYTF.

This clone is a singleton in its sample. This chain links TRBV19 with TRBJ2-7; a possible D gene is TRBD2 (6 bases). V was pared by 4 bases and J by 0 bases, with 10 bases between. In germline, CDR1 is LNHDA, CDR2 SQIVND (reference sequence). This CDR3 has 14 residues. CDR3 DNA: TGTGCCAGTAGTACGCGGGACTTCTCCTACGAGCAGTACTTC. This gives the protein CASSTRDFSYEQYF.

The rearrangement joins TRBV27 to TRBJ2-7, with TRBD1 matching 8 bases. Germline V gene data show CDR1 as MNHEY and CDR2 as SMNVEV (reference sequence). J gave up 3 bases and V 6 bases, and 10 bases lay outside the gene matches. The CDR3 has 15 residues. The CDR3 spells CASSRGTGEVYEQYF. For the CDR3, the DNA is TGTGCCAGCAGCCGAGGGACAGGTGAAGTCTACGAGCAGTACTTC.

This clone was observed a few times. J is TRBJ2-2 and V is TRBV10-2; 9 bases agree with TRBD1. Per the germline V gene, CDR1 is WSHSY and CDR2 is SAAADI. J was trimmed by 3 bases and V by 6 bases; bases with no gene match: 5. The length of the CDR3 is 15 residues. The DNA for the CDR3 is TGCGCCAGCAGGAACAGGGGGCCGGACACCGGGGAGCTGTTTTTT. Translation: CASRNRGPDTGELFF.

V usage is TRBV28 and J usage is TRBJ2-7; D not certain. Per germline, CDR1 MDHEN and CDR2 SYDVKM. The CDR3 sequence is 14 residues long. Between the trimmed V and J ends, which lost 2 bases and 3 bases, there was a span of 11 bases. The CDR3 DNA is TGTGCCAGCAGTTTACCACGAACCTTCTACGAGCAGTACTTC. Protein product: CASSLPRTFYEQYF. Together with reference TRBV28 and TRBJ2-7, the CDR3 gives the full variable domain: DVKVTQSSRYLVKRTGEKVFLECVQDMDHENMFWYRQDPGLGLRLIYFSYDVKMKEKGDIPEGYSVSREKKERFSLILESASTNQTSMYLCASSLPRTFYEQYFGPGTRLTVT.

The V and J genes are TRBV7-9 and TRBJ1-5, with no clear D. The CDR3 runs 16 residues. Trimming took 3 bases from V and 2 from J, leaving 14 bases between them. The germline CDR1 and CDR2 sequences are SEHNR and FQNEAQ (reference sequence). The CDR3 DNA reads as TGTGCCAGCAGCTTTTTTCCCCCTGACGGCAATCAGCCCCAGCATTTT. This encodes CASSFFPPDGNQPQHF.

This chain uses TRBV9 with TRBJ1-2, with D maybe TRBD1 (5 bases). The length of the CDR3 is 13 residues. Trimming pared 2 bases from V and 5 bases from J, leaving 10 bases between. The V gene's germline CDR1 is SGDLS and CDR2 YYNGEE. CDR3 protein: CASSVSGRYGYTF. CDR3 in DNA: TGTGCCAGCAGCGTGTCAGGGAGGTATGGCTACACCTTC.

The chain carries TRBV7-6 and TRBJ2-3, with a tentative D call TRBD2 (6 bases). CDR3 length equals 15 residues. CDR1 is SGHVS and CDR2 is FNYEAQ in the germline V gene. V gave up 5 bases and J gave up 0 bases, with 12 bases separating them. The CDR3 region is CASSRSGLSTDTQYF. In nucleotides, the CDR3 is TGTGCCAGCAGCCGTAGCGGCCTTAGCACAGATACGCAGTATTTT.

The gene calls are TRBV6-5 and TRBJ1-1, with TRBD1 matching 7 bases. Trimming took 5 bases from V and 2 from J; bases not matched to a gene: 8. The germline gives CDR1 MNHEY, CDR2 SVGAGI. The CDR3 has 15 amino acids. CDR3 region: CASSRYRGENTEAFF. In DNA, the CDR3 is TGTGCCAGCAGTCGTTACAGGGGAGAAAACACTGAAGCTTTCTTT.

This clone has just a few counts. The rearrangement joins TRBV9 to TRBJ1-1; D is unresolved. The V gene lost 0 bases and the J gene lost 6 bases, with 9 bases spanning the gap. CDR1 is SGDLS and CDR2 is YYNGEE in the germline V gene. This CDR3 comprises 13 residues. CDR3 sequence (DNA): TGTGCCAGCAGCGTAGATCGAGGGTCTGAAGCTTTCTTT. It encodes CASSVDRGSEAFF.

The gene calls are TRBV6-5 and TRBJ2-1; 9 nucleotides line up with TRBD1. The CDR3 is 16 amino acids. The V gene's germline CDR1 is MNHEY and CDR2 SVGAGI. V lost 4 bases, J lost 4 bases, and 8 bases stayed unmatched. DNA for the CDR3: TGTGCCAGCAGTTTCCAGACAGGGGGAGGTTACAATGAGCAGTTCTTC. It encodes CASSFQTGGGYNEQFF.